The 32 T cell receptor beta chains below all came from one sample that was sequenced in a study of CXCR3-negative and CXCR3-positive naive CD8 T cells. Each TRB cDNA library was prepared by 5' RACE (with UMI labels). Reanalyzing the 5' RACE reads, TCRdb keeps one entry per CDR3 protein, without DNA. The sample includes about 48,000 distinct CDR3 sequences. The sequenced material came from memory CD8+ T cells from blood. The origin of the receptors is a human donor in good health. Some clones in this sample may be carry-over from other donors' samples.

The CDR3 protein is CASSPPGQIQYF. The rearrangement links TRBV9 to TRBJ2-4; TCRdb outputs TRBD1, but without DNA this stays unchecked. The CDR3 spans 12 residues. Germline CDR1 SGDLS, CDR2 YYNGEE.

The chain employs TRBV4-2 and TRBJ2-1; without DNA, the TCRdb call of TRBD2 cannot be checked. CDR1 and CDR2 from the germline V gene are LGHNA and YNFKEQ. The CDR3 loop spans 16 amino acids. CDR3 amino acids: CASSQDNAGGADEQFF.

V gene TRBV7-3 combines with J gene TRBJ1-1; TCRdb's D call of TRBD1 is untestable without DNA. CDR1 and CDR2 (germline): SGHTA, FQGTGA. This CDR3 has 15 amino acids. This CDR3 is CASSVTTSGYTEAFF.

The chain combines TRBV12-3 or TRBV12-4 with TRBJ2-7; TCRdb's D call, TRBD1, is unchecked because there is no DNA. This CDR3 contains 12 residues. The CDR3: CATGTSSYEQYF.

The rearrangement uses TRBV6-2 or TRBV6-3 and TRBJ2-7; absent DNA, TCRdb's TRBD1 call cannot be checked. The germline CDR1 and CDR2 sequences are MNHEY and SVGEGT. This CDR3 has 14 residues. This CDR3 is CASSYVGPPYEQYF.

The rearrangement joins TRBV27 to TRBJ2-3; TCRdb calls TRBD1, which cannot be checked without DNA. Germline assignment: CDR1 MNHEY and CDR2 SMNVEV (reference sequence). This CDR3 contains 17 residues. CDR3 amino acids: CASSLVRTGGGTDTQYF.

This chain uses TRBV15 with TRBJ2-5; TCRdb designates TRBD2, a call that cannot be tested without DNA. This CDR3 region has 15 residues. Per germline, CDR1 LNHNV and CDR2 YYDKDF (reference sequence). This CDR3 reads CATSRTSGSGETQYF.

The rearrangement joins TRBV7-9 to TRBJ1-5. Germline lookup yields CDR1 SEHNR and CDR2 FQNEAQ (reference sequence). This CDR3 is 13 amino acids long. The CDR3 loop reads CASSDGVYQPQHF.

The chain combines TRBV6-4 with TRBJ2-1; TCRdb returns TRBD2, unconfirmable since there is no DNA. Germline assignment: CDR1 MRHNA and CDR2 SNTAGT. The CDR3 runs 15 residues. The CDR3 loop reads CASSPTSGGHNEQFF.

The chain couples TRBV4-3 to TRBJ2-5; TCRdb's D gene call, TRBD2, goes unchecked for lack of DNA. Germline V gives CDR1 LGHNA, CDR2 YSLEER. The CDR3 has 18 residues. The CDR3 is CASSQDPPTSGDQETQYF.

V gene TRBV4-3 combines with J gene TRBJ1-1; TCRdb gives TRBD1 as the D gene, but with no DNA this cannot be confirmed. In germline, CDR1 is LGHNA, CDR2 YSLEER. CDR3 length: 13 amino acids. The CDR3 is CASSLWQGTEAFF.

The chain recombines TRBV25-1 with TRBJ1-1; TCRdb's D gene call, TRBD1, goes unchecked for lack of DNA. Per the germline V gene, CDR1 is MGHDK and CDR2 is SYGVNS. The CDR3 loop spans 14 amino acids. This CDR3 is CASSDPTGNTEAFF.

The chain has TRBV7-2 and TRBJ2-3. This CDR3 region has 14 residues. CDR1 is SGHTA and CDR2 is FQGNSA in the germline V gene. The CDR3 spells CASSFLAAVDTQYF.

The J gene is TRBJ2-7, the V gene TRBV13; TCRdb picks TRBD1, but there is no DNA to check that call. Germline assignment: CDR1 PRHDT and CDR2 FYEKMQ (reference sequence). CDR3 length: 15 residues. The CDR3 reads CASSSRGGLPYEQYF.

The rearrangement joins TRBV6-2 or TRBV6-3 to TRBJ2-3; checking the TCRdb D call of TRBD1 is not possible without DNA. Germline V lookup: CDR1 MNHEY, CDR2 SVGEGT. The CDR3 totals 15 residues. CDR3 amino acids: CASSLGQGASDTQYF.

V and J are TRBV6-6 and TRBJ2-7; TCRdb's D call of TRBD2 is untestable without DNA. This CDR3 is built from 13 residues. Germline-derived CDR1 and CDR2 are MNHNY and SVGAGI (reference sequence). CDR3 in amino acids: CASSPAGGHEQYF.

This rearrangement joins TRBV27 to TRBJ2-7. The germline gives CDR1 MNHEY, CDR2 SMNVEV (reference sequence). CDR3 size: 13 residues. The CDR3 sequence is CASSHRRGYEQYF.

This rearrangement joins TRBV6-5 to TRBJ2-7; without DNA, the TCRdb call of TRBD1 cannot be checked. Germline CDR1 MNHEY, CDR2 SVGAGI. This CDR3 contains 17 residues. This CDR3 is CASSISTGFKVPYEQYF.

V gene TRBV7-9 combines with J gene TRBJ2-7. The CDR3 has 13 amino acids. Germline loops: CDR1 SEHNR, CDR2 FQNEAQ (reference sequence). The CDR3 is CASSFLPTHEQYF.

The chain links TRBV28 to TRBJ2-3; TCRdb calls TRBD1, which cannot be checked without DNA. The germline V gene has CDR1 MDHEN and CDR2 SYDVKM. The CDR3 is 15 residues long. CDR3 loop: CASRYYRSSTDTQYF.

The CDR3 sequence: CASSLVGQGTEAFF. This chain joins TRBV5-6 and TRBJ1-1; TCRdb reports TRBD1, a call that lacks DNA to check it against. This CDR3 has 14 amino acids. Germline loops: CDR1 SGHDT, CDR2 YYEEEE.

The rearrangement uses TRBV5-6 and TRBJ2-7. This CDR3 region has 12 residues. CDR1 is SGHDT and CDR2 is YYEEEE in the germline V gene. This CDR3 is CASSVRIYEQYF.

The rearrangement joins TRBV9 to TRBJ2-5; TCRdb's D call, TRBD2, is unchecked because there is no DNA. This CDR3 region has 14 residues. CDR1 is SGDLS and CDR2 is YYNGEE in the germline V gene. The CDR3 protein is CASSRGQGQETQYF.

The chain couples TRBV15 to TRBJ2-6. The CDR3 covers 15 residues. Germline CDR1 is LNHNV and CDR2 is YYDKDF (reference sequence). CDR3 region: CATSGDSSGANVLTF.

This sequence joins TRBV29-1 and TRBJ1-1; the D call of TRBD1 rests on TCRdb alone, since no DNA is present to check it. Germline values: CDR1 SQVTM, CDR2 ANQGSEA. The CDR3 has 13 residues. CDR3 amino acids: CSVTGQGRTEAFF. Full variable domain (remainder filled in from reference TRBV29-1 and TRBJ1-1): SAVISQKPSRDICQRGTSLTIQCQVDSQVTMMFWYRQQPGQSLTLIATANQGSEATYESGFVIDKFPISRPNLTFSTLTVSNMSPEDSSIYLCSVTGQGRTEAFFGQGTRLTVV.

The chain uses TRBV7-8 and TRBJ2-1; TCRdb outputs TRBD2, but without DNA this stays unchecked. Looked up from germline, CDR1 is SGHVS and CDR2 is FQNEAQ. The CDR3 covers 14 residues. CDR3 sequence: CASSLRDFDNEQFF.

The chain joins TRBV7-9 to TRBJ2-7; absent DNA, TCRdb's TRBD1 call cannot be checked. CDR3 length: 13 residues. Germline-derived CDR1 and CDR2 are SEHNR and FQNEAQ (reference sequence). CDR3 amino acids: CASSWGGSFEQYF. The full variable domain, completed using reference TRBV7-9 and TRBJ2-7, is DTGVSQNPRHKITKRGQNVTFRCDPISEHNRLYWYRQTLGQGPEFLTYFQNEAQLEKSRLLSDRFSAERPKGSFSTLEIQRTEQGDSAMYLCASSWGGSFEQYFGPGTRLTVT.

This chain joins TRBV7-9 and TRBJ2-7; TCRdb's D gene call, TRBD1, goes unchecked for lack of DNA. CDR3 length: 18 amino acids. Germline V gives CDR1 SEHNR, CDR2 FQNEAQ (reference sequence). CDR3 protein: CASSLKGSGRIDSYEQYF.

The chain is built from TRBV20-1 and TRBJ2-5; TCRdb's assignment of TRBD2 cannot be checked, as there is no DNA. Germline V CDR1 and CDR2: DFQATT, SNEGSKA (reference sequence). The CDR3 covers 14 residues. The CDR3 here is CSARDGLIQETQYF.

The rearrangement uses TRBV7-3 and TRBJ2-1. This CDR3 has 15 residues. The germline V gene has CDR1 SGHTA and CDR2 FQGTGA. The CDR3 spells CASSSTLTNTVEQFF.

This rearrangement joins TRBV7-9 to TRBJ1-6. CDR3 length: 13 residues. The germline V gene has CDR1 SEHNR and CDR2 FQNEAQ (reference sequence). This chain's CDR3 is CASSLDRNSPLHF.

The V call is TRBV28, the J call TRBJ1-1; the D gene TCRdb calls, TRBD1, cannot be checked with no DNA. CDR1 and CDR2 (germline): MDHEN, SYDVKM. This CDR3 has 16 amino acids. The CDR3 spells CASSLDAGAMNTEAFF. Drawing the rest from reference TRBV28 and TRBJ1-1, the complete variable domain is DVKVTQSSRYLVKRTGEKVFLECVQDMDHENMFWYRQDPGLGLRLIYFSYDVKMKEKGDIPEGYSVSREKKERFSLILESASTNQTSMYLCASSLDAGAMNTEAFFGQGTRLTVV.